Here is one TCR beta chain with its context. Its specificity is not known. Germline V gene data show CDR1 as SQVTM and CDR2 as ANQGSEA. The V segment lost 6 bases and the J segment 6 bases; nucleotides outside the gene matches: 19. The CDR3 is 18 residues long. Of the isolated RNA, all was reverse transcribed, and so the sequenced material was expressed TCRB transcripts. Here immunoSEQ multiplex PCR was the method, and the copy in TCRdb shows in-frame clones only, minus some. The sample lists about 700,000 clones; over 10% were seen once. These data belong to a study of beta chain features in type 1 diabetes. Study-wide results and limits: A moderate, significant TCRB CDR3 shortening appeared in type 1 diabetes across four CD4+ subsets.

The chain has TRBV29-1 and TRBJ2-3; 12 positions agree with TRBD1. Material: naive CD4+ T cells from blood. The receptor was derived from a man aged 18 to 35 with type 1 diabetes. The CDR3: CSVQRTTGGQGASDTQYF. The CDR3, as DNA: TGCAGCGTACAAAGAACCACCGGGGGACAGGGGGCGTCGGATACGCAGTATTTT.